This TCR beta chain was profiled in a study of cytomegalovirus exposure and HLA in healthy donors. Study in general: Drawn from HLA-typed donors, tens of millions of unique TCRs were held in an early data release. Falling in the Caucasian-associated ancestry cluster were roughly 86% of 300 to 500 genotyped donors.

Concerning this clone itself: Its specificity is unknown.

Losses at the gene ends were 3 bases for V and 4 bases for J; bases not matched to a gene: 2. The CDR3 length is 13 residues. The V gene's germline CDR1 is SGDLS and CDR2 YYNGEE. General observations from the study: In a later analysis, TCR association rates varied by HLA locus: DRB1 most, HLA-C fewest. In a later analysis, parvovirus B19, influenza, CMV and Epstein-Barr virus appeared linked to several top co-occurrence clusters.

Primers included in the PCR were 60 Vbeta and 13 Jbeta primers. TCRdb's table, derived via immunoSEQ multiplex PCR, lists solely in-frame clones and lacks some. The table has more than 140,000 clones, 75% to 80% seen once. This sequence was found in a male donor in good health and CMV-seronegative. The genes are TRBV9 and TRBJ2-7; TRBD1 agrees at 9 bases. Source material: PBMCs. In DNA form, the CDR3 reads TGTGCCAGCAGCGGGGGACAGGGTTACGAGCAGTACTTC. Protein sequence: CASSGGQGYEQYF.